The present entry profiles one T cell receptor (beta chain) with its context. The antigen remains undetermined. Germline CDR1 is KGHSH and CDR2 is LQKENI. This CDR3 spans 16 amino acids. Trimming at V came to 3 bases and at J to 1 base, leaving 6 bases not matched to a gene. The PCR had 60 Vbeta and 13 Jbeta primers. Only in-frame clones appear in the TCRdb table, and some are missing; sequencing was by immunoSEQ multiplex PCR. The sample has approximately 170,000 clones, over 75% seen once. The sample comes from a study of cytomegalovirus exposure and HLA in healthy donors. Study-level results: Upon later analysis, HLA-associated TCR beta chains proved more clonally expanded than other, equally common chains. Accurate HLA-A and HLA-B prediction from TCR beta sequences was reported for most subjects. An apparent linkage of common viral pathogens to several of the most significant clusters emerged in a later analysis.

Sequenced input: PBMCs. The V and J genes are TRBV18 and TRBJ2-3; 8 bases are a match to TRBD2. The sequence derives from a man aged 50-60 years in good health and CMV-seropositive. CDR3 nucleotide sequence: TGTGCCAGCTCACCGTGGGTTAGCGGGGGCACAGATACGCAGTATTTT. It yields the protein CASSPWVSGGTDTQYF.